The sequence of this T cell receptor beta chain was determined in a study of blood T cell repertoires in COVID-19. About the study: T cells, B-cell-depleted T cells, or PBMCs supplied cDNA or gDNA.

A single count supports this clone. Sequencing was performed with immunoSEQ multiplex PCR; in TCRdb, only in-frame clones are kept and a portion is missing. Seen here are roughly 70,000 clones, around 75% observed once, and the top ten hold over 20%. Trimming removed 6 bases from V and 9 bases from J, with 12 bases in between. CDR1 and CDR2 from the germline V gene are WNHNN and SYGVQD (reference sequence). This CDR3 is 13 amino acids long. Sequenced material: peripheral blood. The chain is built from TRBV10-1 and TRBJ1-6, with D possibly being TRBD1 (5 bases). The receptor was isolated from a man between 65 and 85 years old with acute or convalescent COVID-19. CDR3 in DNA: TGCGCCAGCAGCCACAGGCCGGGTTCACCCCTCCACTTT. Amino acids: CASSHRPGSPLHF.